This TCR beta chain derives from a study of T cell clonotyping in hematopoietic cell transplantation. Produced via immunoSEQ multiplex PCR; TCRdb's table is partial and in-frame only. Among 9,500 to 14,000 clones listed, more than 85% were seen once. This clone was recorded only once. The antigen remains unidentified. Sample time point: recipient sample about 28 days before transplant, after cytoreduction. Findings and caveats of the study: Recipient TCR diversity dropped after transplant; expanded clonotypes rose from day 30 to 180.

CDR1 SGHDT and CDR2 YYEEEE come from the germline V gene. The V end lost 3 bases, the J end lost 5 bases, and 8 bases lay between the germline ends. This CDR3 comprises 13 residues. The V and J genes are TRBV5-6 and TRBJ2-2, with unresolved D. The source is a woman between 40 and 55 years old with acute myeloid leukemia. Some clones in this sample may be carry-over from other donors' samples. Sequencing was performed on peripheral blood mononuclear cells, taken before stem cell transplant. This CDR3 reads CASSSHQTGELFF. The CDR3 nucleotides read TGTGCCAGCAGCTCACACCAGACCGGGGAGCTGTTTTTT.